This T cell receptor beta chain stems from a study of T cell repertoires in cytomegalovirus infection (dated by TCRdb to about 2019). Notes on the research overall: The HLA type of each donor mattered for the analysis, because public TCR beta signatures pointed to carriage of CMV infection along with the matching HLA type. Points the paper makes about the study in general: The ex vivo response was dominated by HLA-C-restricted CMV-specific TCR beta clonotypes, and the single most frequent clonotype in two of eight donors was supplied by these HLA-C-restricted clonotypes. Carriers of CMV infection plus the relevant HLA type were discriminated by the cumulative frequency of public TCR beta family members in the study cohort and in an independent roughly 340-donor cohort.

In its sample, this clonotype was seen many times. Its recognized antigen is unknown. No much larger clone exists at a distance of one base, and base qualities are not known. Sequenced on an Illumina HiSeq 1500. TCRdb passed the public sequencing reads through fastp at Q25 and MiXCR, retaining productive beta sequences. Here each entry gathers all rows of one CDR3 protein and keeps the most common genes and DNA. Within this sample are more than 350,000 distinct CDR3 sequences, with 30% to 40% of them counted one time only. Roughly 15% of the sample goes to the ten largest clones. From its cysteine to its phenylalanine, the CDR3 spans 14 amino acids. Only CDR3 DNA is held: 42 bases, read in frame from base 1. Ends trimmed: V by 5 bases, J by 6 bases; bases unmatched to a gene: 8. For CDR1 and CDR2, the germline V gene lists SGHTA and FQGNSA.

This receptor chain uses TRBV7-2 and TRBJ1-1; TRBD1 fits 8 bases in the junction. Source material: PBMCs. The receptor was derived from a human donor in good health (CMV status not recorded). Some clones in this sample may be carry-over from other donors' samples. The nucleotide sequence reads TGTGCCAGCAGCCCACGGACAGGGTTGGCTGAAGCTTTCTTT. Its amino acids are CASSPRTGLAEAFF.